Listed below are T cell receptor beta chains from one sample, sequenced in a study of T cells in Graves' hyperthyroidism and ophthalmopathy. MiXCR, run by TCRdb on the multiplex PCR reads, gives a single entry per CDR3 protein. The table includes about 610,000 distinct CDR3 sequences, about 43% detected once. Sequencing used peripheral blood or thyroid tissue (not recorded which). Receptor source: a young woman with Graves' hyperthyroidism. Both conserved end residues are part of each CDR3. Fields, in order: V gene, clone size, J gene, D gene, CDR3 DNA, CDR3 protein. A D gene is named only where the DNA matches it firmly. Some rows mark clone size as missing; the rest say once, few, many or name a class of expanded clone.

TRBV20-1,.,TRBJ1-6,.,TGCAGTGCTAGCGGGAGGGCGCGGACCTATAATTCACCCCTCCACTTT,CSASGRARTYNSPLHF
TRBV5-1,many,TRBJ1-2,.,TGTGCCAGCAGCTTAGAGGGCAGCGGCTACACCTTC,CASSLEGSGYTF
TRBV2,.,TRBJ2-4,.,TGTGCCACCAGTGATAACAGGGCCGGGGCCAAAAACATTCAGTACTTC,CATSDNRAGAKNIQYF
TRBV24-1,many,TRBJ1-1,.,TGTGCCACCAGTGACTCTGGACGAACAGAAGCTTTCTTT,CATSDSGRTEAFF
TRBV10-3,.,TRBJ1-3,.,TGTGCCATCAGCGGGACACAGGTTAGCTCTGGAAACACCATGTATTTT,CAISGTQVSSGNTMYF
TRBV7-8,.,TRBJ2-5,.,TGTGCCAGCAGCCAAGCGGTCGGCGAGACCCAGTACTTC,CASSQAVGETQYF
TRBV12-3/TRBV12-4,many,TRBJ1-3,.,TGTGCCAGCCTCCTGGTCGGTGACTCTGGAAACACCATATATTTT,CASLLVGDSGNTIYF
TRBV5-4,many,TRBJ2-7,TRBD1,TGTGCCAGCAGCTTTGGGACAGGGACCAATGAGCAGTACTTC,CASSFGTGTNEQYF
TRBV7-2,many,TRBJ1-2,.,TGTGCCAGCAGCTTAGTAGCGCTAGGACATTCTGGCCTTGGCTACACCTTC,CASSLVALGHSGLGYTF
TRBV7-8,many,TRBJ1-3,.,TGTGCCAGCAGCTTAGCGACCCGCAGGAGGGGGGCTGGAAACACCATATATTTT,CASSLATRRRGAGNTIYF
TRBV29-1,.,TRBJ2-7,.,TGCAGCCAAGTGGGGTCCTACGAGCAGTACTTC,CSQVGSYEQYF
TRBV2,.,TRBJ2-7,TRBD2,TGTGCCGGCAGCGCAGGGACGGGGGGTCATCACGAGCAGTACTTC,CAGSAGTGGHHEQYF
TRBV27,.,TRBJ2-7,.,TGTGCCAGCAGTCTACAGGGTGGGATCTACGAGCAGTACTTC,CASSLQGGIYEQYF
TRBV19,many,TRBJ2-2,TRBD1,TGTGCCAGTAGCGACAGGGGATCGGGCACCGGGGAGCTGTTTTTT,CASSDRGSGTGELFF